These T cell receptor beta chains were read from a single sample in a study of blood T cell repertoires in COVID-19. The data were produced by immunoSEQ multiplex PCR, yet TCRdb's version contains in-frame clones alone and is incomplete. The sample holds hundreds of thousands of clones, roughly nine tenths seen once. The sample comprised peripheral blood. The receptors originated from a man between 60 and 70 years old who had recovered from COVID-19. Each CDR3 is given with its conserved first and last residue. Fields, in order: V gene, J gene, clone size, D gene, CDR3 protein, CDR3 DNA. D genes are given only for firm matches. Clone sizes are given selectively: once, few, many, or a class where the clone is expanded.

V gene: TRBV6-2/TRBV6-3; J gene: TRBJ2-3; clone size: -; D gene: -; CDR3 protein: CASSYGHSTDTQYF; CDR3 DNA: TGTGCCAGCAGTTACGGGCACAGCACAGATACGCAGTATTTT
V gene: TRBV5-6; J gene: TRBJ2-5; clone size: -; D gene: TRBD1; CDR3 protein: CASSFRQGRGQETQYF; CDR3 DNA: TGTGCCAGCAGCTTCCGACAGGGAAGGGGCCAAGAGACCCAGTACTTC
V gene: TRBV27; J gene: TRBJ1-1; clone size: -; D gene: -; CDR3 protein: CASSLRGGPTEAFF; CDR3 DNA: TGTGCCAGCAGTTTAAGGGGGGGACCCACTGAAGCTTTCTTT
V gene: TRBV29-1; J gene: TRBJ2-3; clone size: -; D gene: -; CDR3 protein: CSVLVFATNTDTQYF; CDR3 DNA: TGCAGCGTTCTAGTCTTTGCAACCAACACAGATACGCAGTATTTT
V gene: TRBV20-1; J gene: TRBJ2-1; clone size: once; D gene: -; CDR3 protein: CSASYGADEQFF; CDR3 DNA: TGCAGTGCTAGTTACGGAGCAGATGAGCAGTTCTTC
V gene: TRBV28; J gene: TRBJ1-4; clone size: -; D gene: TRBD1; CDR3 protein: CASSSNSGTANEKLFF; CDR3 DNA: TGTGCCAGCAGTTCGAATTCCGGGACAGCTAATGAAAAACTGTTTTTT
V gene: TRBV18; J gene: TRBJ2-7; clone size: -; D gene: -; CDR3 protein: CASSTRGAGGVEQYF; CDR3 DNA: TGTGCCAGCTCAACACGGGGAGCAGGCGGGGTCGAGCAGTACTTC
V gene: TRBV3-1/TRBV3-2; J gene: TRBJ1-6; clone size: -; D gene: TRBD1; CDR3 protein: CASRGQPNSPLHF; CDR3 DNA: TGTGCCAGCAGGGGACAGCCCAATTCACCCCTCCACTTT
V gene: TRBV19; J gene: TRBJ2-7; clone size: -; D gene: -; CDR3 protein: CASSRDGGNAFEQYF; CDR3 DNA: TGTGCCAGTAGTAGAGATGGAGGGAATGCCTTCGAGCAGTACTTC
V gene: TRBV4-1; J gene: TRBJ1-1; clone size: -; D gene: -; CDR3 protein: CASTKTGPWGEAFF; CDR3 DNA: TGCGCCAGCACTAAAACAGGGCCCTGGGGTGAAGCTTTCTTT
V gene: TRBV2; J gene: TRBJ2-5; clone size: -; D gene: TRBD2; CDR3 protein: CASRERGRGETQYF; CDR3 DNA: TGTGCCAGCAGGGAACGGGGGAGGGGAGAGACCCAGTACTTC
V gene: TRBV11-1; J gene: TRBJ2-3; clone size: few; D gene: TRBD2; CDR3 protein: CASSLATGLAGPPRNTQYF; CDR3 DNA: TGTGCCAGCAGCTTAGCGACGGGACTAGCGGGGCCCCCTAGGAATACGCAGTATTTT
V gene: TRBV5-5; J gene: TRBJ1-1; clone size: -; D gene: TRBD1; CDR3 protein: CASSFQGAYTEAFF; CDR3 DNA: TGTGCCAGCAGCTTTCAGGGGGCATACACTGAAGCTTTCTTT
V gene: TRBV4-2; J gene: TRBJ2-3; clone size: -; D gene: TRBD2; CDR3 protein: CASSQDLGLATDTQYF; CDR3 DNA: TGTGCCAGCAGCCAAGATTTGGGACTAGCGACAGATACGCAGTATTTT
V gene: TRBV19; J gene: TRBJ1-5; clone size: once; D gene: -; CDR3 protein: CASTWTGNQPQHF; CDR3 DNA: TGTGCCAGTACCTGGACAGGCAATCAGCCCCAGCATTTT
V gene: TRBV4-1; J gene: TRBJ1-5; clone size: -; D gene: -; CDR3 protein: CASSQDRVSGENQPQHF; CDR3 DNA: TGCGCCAGCAGCCAAGATCGGGTTTCAGGGGAGAATCAGCCCCAGCATTTT
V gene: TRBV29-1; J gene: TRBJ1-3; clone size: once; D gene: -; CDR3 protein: CSVEDNSGNTIYF; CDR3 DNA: TGCAGCGTTGAGGACAACTCTGGAAACACCATATATTTT
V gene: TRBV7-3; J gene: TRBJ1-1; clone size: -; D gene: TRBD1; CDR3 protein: CASSPQGGLNTEAFF; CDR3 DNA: TGTGCCAGCAGCCCCCAGGGGGGACTTAACACTGAAGCTTTCTTT
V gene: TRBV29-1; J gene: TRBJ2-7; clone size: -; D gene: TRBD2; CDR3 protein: CSVEFSGSYEQYF; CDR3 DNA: TGCAGCGTTGAATTCAGCGGGAGCTACGAGCAGTACTTC
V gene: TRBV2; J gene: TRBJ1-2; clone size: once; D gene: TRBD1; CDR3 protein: CASSEHGQASYGYTF; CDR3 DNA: TGTGCCAGCAGTGAACATGGACAGGCCTCCTATGGCTACACCTTC
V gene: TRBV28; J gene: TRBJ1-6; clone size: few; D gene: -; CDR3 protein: CASSFYTQRNSPLHF; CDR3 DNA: TGTGCCAGCAGTTTTTACACCCAGAGGAATTCACCCCTCCACTTT
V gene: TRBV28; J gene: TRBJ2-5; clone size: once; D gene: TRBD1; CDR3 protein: CASSSTGGIYQETQYF; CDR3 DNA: TGTGCCAGCAGTTCCACAGGGGGGATATACCAAGAGACCCAGTACTTC
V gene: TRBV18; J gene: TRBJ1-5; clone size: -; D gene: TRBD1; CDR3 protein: CASSPGTGANNQPQHF; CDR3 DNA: TGTGCCAGCTCACCCGGGACAGGGGCAAACAATCAGCCCCAGCATTTT
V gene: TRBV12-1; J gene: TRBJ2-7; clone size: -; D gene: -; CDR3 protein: CASFLPGQPYEQYF; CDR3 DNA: TGTGCCAGTTTCCTTCCAGGACAGCCCTACGAGCAGTACTTC
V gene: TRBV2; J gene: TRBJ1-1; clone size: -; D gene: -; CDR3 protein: CASSEEGTEAFF; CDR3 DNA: TGTGCCAGCAGTGAGGAGGGCACTGAAGCTTTCTTT
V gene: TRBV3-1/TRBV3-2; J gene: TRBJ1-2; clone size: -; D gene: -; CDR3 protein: CASSQKEGRVGGYTF; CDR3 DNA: TGTGCCAGCAGCCAGAAGGAAGGCAGGGTAGGTGGCTACACCTTC
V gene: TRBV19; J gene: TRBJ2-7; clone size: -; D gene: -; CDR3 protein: CASSISGQSTYEQYF; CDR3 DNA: TGTGCCAGTAGTATATCCGGACAGTCAACCTACGAGCAGTACTTC
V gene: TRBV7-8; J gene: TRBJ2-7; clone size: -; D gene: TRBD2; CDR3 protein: CASSLGPSGPTGSYEQYF; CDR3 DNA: TGTGCCAGCAGCTTAGGCCCTAGCGGCCCAACGGGCTCCTACGAGCAGTACTTC
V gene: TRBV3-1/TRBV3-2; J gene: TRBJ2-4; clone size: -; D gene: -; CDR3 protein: CASSPTGGNIQYF; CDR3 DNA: TGTGCCAGCAGCCCGACCGGGGGAAACATTCAGTACTTC
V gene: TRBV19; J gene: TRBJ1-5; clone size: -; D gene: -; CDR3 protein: CASKKGDYSNQPQHF; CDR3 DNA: TGTGCCAGTAAAAAGGGGGACTATAGCAATCAGCCCCAGCATTTT
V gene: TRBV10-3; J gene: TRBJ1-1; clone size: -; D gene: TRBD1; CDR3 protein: CAISEYRGLWTEAFF; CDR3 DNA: TGTGCCATCAGTGAGTACAGGGGGCTGTGGACTGAAGCTTTCTTT
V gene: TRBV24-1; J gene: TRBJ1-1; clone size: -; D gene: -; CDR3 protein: CATRDQMGPDTEAFF; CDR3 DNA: TGTGCCACCAGGGATCAGATGGGGCCAGACACTGAAGCTTTCTTT
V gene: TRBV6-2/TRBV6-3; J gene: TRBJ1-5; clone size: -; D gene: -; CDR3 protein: CASSYPGLQPQHF; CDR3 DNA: TGTGCCAGCAGTTACCCAGGGCTTCAGCCCCAGCATTTT
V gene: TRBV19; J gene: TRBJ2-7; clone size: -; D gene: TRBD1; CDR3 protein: CASSPGQGVGEQYF; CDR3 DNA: TGTGCCAGTAGTCCGGGACAGGGGGTCGGCGAGCAGTACTTC
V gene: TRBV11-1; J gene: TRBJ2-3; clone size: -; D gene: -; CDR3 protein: CASSLGGGGRTDTQYF; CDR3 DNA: TGTGCCAGCAGCTTAGGTGGCGGGGGCCGCACAGATACGCAGTATTTT
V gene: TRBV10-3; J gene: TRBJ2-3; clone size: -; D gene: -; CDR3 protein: CAISDGRLDTQYF; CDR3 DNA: TGTGCCATCAGTGACGGTCGTTTAGATACGCAGTATTTT
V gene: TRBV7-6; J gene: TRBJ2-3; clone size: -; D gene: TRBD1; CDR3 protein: CASSLFRTGGTDTQYF; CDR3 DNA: TGTGCCAGCAGCCTCTTCCGGACAGGAGGCACAGATACGCAGTATTTT
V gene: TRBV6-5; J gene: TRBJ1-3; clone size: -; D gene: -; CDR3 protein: CASTSGGTIYF; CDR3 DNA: TGTGCCAGCACCTCGGGGGGCACCATATATTTT
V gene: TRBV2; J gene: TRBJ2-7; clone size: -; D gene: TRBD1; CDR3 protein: CASSTQGSYEQYF; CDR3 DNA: TGTGCCAGCAGTACACAGGGGTCCTACGAGCAGTACTTC
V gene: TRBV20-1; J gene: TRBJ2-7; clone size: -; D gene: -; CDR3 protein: CSARALHEQYF; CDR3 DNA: TGCAGTGCTAGGGCTCTGCACGAGCAGTACTTC
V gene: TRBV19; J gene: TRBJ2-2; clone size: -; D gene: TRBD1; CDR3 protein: CASSQGASRPNTGELFF; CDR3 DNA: TGTGCCAGTAGTCAGGGGGCGAGTAGGCCGAACACCGGGGAGCTGTTTTTT
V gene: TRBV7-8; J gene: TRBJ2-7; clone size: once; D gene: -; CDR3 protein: CASSWTTGLGEQYF; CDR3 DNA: TGTGCCAGCAGCTGGACCACTGGACTGGGGGAGCAGTACTTC
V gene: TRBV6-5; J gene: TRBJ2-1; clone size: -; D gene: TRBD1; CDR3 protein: CASAGTGFGNEQFF; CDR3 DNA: TGTGCCAGTGCCGGGACAGGGTTTGGCAATGAGCAGTTCTTC
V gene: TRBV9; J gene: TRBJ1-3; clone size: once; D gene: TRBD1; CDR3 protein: CASSVDGQGRNTIYF; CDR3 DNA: TGTGCCAGCAGCGTAGACGGACAGGGCAGAAACACCATATATTTT
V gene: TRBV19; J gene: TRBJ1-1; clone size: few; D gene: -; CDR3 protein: CASSWEGYTEAFF; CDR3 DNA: TGTGCCAGTAGTTGGGAGGGGTACACTGAAGCTTTCTTT
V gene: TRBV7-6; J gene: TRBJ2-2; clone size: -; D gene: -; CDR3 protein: CASSLAGAGANTGELFF; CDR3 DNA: TGTGCCAGCAGCTTAGCAGGTGCGGGGGCCAACACCGGGGAGCTGTTTTTT
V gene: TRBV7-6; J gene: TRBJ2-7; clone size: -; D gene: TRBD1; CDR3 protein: CASSPGQARGQYF; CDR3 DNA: TGTGCCAGCAGCCCCGGACAGGCTCGTGGGCAGTACTTC
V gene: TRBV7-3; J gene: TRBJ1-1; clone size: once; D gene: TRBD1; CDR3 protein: CASSFSGQGMTAFF; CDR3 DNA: TGTGCCAGCAGCTTTTCGGGACAGGGCATGACGGCTTTCTTT
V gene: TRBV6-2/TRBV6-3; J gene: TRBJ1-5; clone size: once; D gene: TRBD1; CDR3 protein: CASSTPQGPSNQPQHF; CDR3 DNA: TGTGCCAGCAGTACCCCACAGGGGCCTAGCAATCAGCCCCAGCATTTT
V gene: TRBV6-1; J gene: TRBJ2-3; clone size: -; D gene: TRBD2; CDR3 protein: CASSAGTSGGTNTQYF; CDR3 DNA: TGTGCCAGCAGTGCCGGGACTAGCGGAGGGACGAATACGCAGTATTTT
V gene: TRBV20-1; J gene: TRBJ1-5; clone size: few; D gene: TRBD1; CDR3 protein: CSASRTGVGSNQPQHF; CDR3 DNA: TGCAGTGCTAGTAGGACAGGGGTTGGTAGCAATCAGCCCCAGCATTTT
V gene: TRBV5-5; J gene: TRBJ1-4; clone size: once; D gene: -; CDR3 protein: CASSWPHEKLFF; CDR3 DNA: TGTGCCAGCAGCTGGCCCCATGAAAAACTGTTTTTT
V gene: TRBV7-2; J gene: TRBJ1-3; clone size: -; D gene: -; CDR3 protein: CASSLGPSGNTIYF; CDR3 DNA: TGTGCCAGCAGTCTAGGTCCCTCTGGAAACACCATATATTTT